The TCR beta chain described here comes from a study of blood T cell repertoires in COVID-19. Original methodology: It was from reference gene primer amplification that nucleated cell counts were estimated. The protocol was immunoSEQ multiplex PCR, while the TCRdb copy is restricted to in-frame clones and leaves out a portion. V and J calls and clone size are those listed in that table; D and trimming were worked out from the DNA. The sample includes 130,000 or so clones, roughly four fifths of them seen just once. The material sequenced was PBMCs or T cells enriched from blood (not recorded which). This clonotype was sampled from a man aged 25-40 years who had recovered from COVID-19.

The CDR3 bases are TGTGCCAGCAGCCAAGAAAGACTAGCCTCCGAGCAGTACTTC. Translation: CASSQERLASEQYF. This sequence joins TRBV3-1 (or the pseudogene TRBV3-2) and TRBJ2-7; 7 bases match TRBD2. The germline gives CDR1 LGHDT, CDR2 YNNKEL (reference sequence). With 0 bases clipped from V and 6 bases from J, the junction kept 5 bases outside the gene matches. CDR3 length equals 14 residues.